This T cell receptor (beta chain) was sequenced in a study of blood T cell repertoires in COVID-19. As for the study in general: Sites across the United States, Italy and Spain contributed samples from acute and convalescent COVID-19.

Cohort assignment relied on participant-reported clinical history. The V end lost 5 bases, the J end lost 0 bases, and 5 bases lay between the germline ends. The V gene's germline CDR1 is MNHEY and CDR2 SVGAGI. The CDR3 totals 13 residues. Authors' analysis steps: Reference gene primer amplification yielded estimated nucleated cell counts. Produced via immunoSEQ multiplex PCR; TCRdb's table is partial and in-frame only. V and J calls and clone size follow that table, whereas D and trimming were derived from the DNA. Of 350,000 to 450,000 clones in the sample, just over 90% were seen once. The source of this sequence is a woman aged 40-49 years who had been exposed to COVID-19. Sequenced material: PBMCs or T cells enriched from blood (not recorded which). This sequence joins TRBV6-5 and TRBJ2-4; D gene ambiguous. The CDR3 loop reads CASSTQAKNIQYF. Here the CDR3 DNA reads TGTGCCAGCAGTACACAAGCCAAAAACATTCAGTACTTC.